A selection of T cell receptor beta chains follows, all from one sample in a study of blood T cell repertoires in COVID-19. The data were produced by immunoSEQ multiplex PCR, yet TCRdb's version contains in-frame clones alone and is incomplete. The data show 150,000 to 200,000 clones, about 80% seen once. The sample consisted of PBMCs or T cells enriched from blood (not recorded which). These receptor sequences come from a man in his sixties who had been exposed to COVID-19. CDR3s include the opening cysteine and the closing phenylalanine or tryptophan. The D gene is left open where the match is weak. Expanded clones get a size class; other rows say once, few or many, or leave the size out.

j_call d_call clone_size v_call cdr3_nt cdr3_aa
TRBJ1-4 TRBD1 - TRBV5-1 TGCGCCAGCACGCCGGGACAGGGTAATGAAAAACTGTTTTTT CASTPGQGNEKLFF
TRBJ2-7 TRBD1 - TRBV29-1 TGCAGCATAAGACAGGGGGCCCACGAGCAGTACTTC CSIRQGAHEQYF
TRBJ1-4 TRBD1 - TRBV30 TGTGCCTGGAGTGTAAGCAGGGGGCGTCCAGGGCTGTTTTTT CAWSVSRGRPGLFF
TRBJ1-6 - - TRBV10-3 TGTGCCATCAGTGTGAAAACGGATTCACCCCTCCACTTT CAISVKTDSPLHF
TRBJ2-7 - - TRBV6-2/TRBV6-3 TGTGCCAGCAGTTACCCCCGCAGCGGAATCTACGAGCAGTACTTC CASSYPRSGIYEQYF
TRBJ2-5 - few TRBV3-1/TRBV3-2 TGTGCCAGCAGCCGTTCGGTGGAAGAGACCCAGTACTTC CASSRSVEETQYF
TRBJ1-4 TRBD1 - TRBV28 TGTGCCAGCAGTTTACCGGGACAGGGCCGGGAAAAACTGTTTTTT CASSLPGQGREKLFF
TRBJ2-4 TRBD2 - TRBV10-3 TGTGCCATCAGACCGGGGAGGGACAAAAACATTCAGTACTTC CAIRPGRDKNIQYF
TRBJ2-7 TRBD2 - TRBV19 TGTGCCAGCCGGGCCGGCGGGGGGGCCCACGAGCAGTACTTC CASRAGGGAHEQYF
TRBJ2-3 - once TRBV7-8 TGTGCCAGCAGCCCCGGGGGAAACACAGATACGCAGTATTTT CASSPGGNTDTQYF
TRBJ1-3 TRBD1 - TRBV6-5 TGTGCCAGCAGGGACGGGACAGCTAACACCATATATTTT CASRDGTANTIYF
TRBJ1-1 - - TRBV19 TGTGCCAGTAGTATTACGGGGGTGGCGAACACTGAAGCTTTCTTT CASSITGVANTEAFF
TRBJ2-7 TRBD1 - TRBV27 TGTGCCAGTACGTCATCCCGGGACAGGTTCTACGAGCAGTACTTC CASTSSRDRFYEQYF
TRBJ1-1 - - TRBV10-3 TGTGCCATCACCACCACAGGGTCTGAAGCTTTCTTT CAITTTGSEAFF
TRBJ2-2 - - TRBV4-1 TGCGCCAGCAGCCTACCAGACACCACAGGAGCCACGAACACCGGGGAGCTGTTTTTT CASSLPDTTGATNTGELFF
TRBJ2-5 - - TRBV4-2 TGTGCCAGCAGCCAAGCTAATAGCGGCCAAGAGACCCAGTACTTC CASSQANSGQETQYF
TRBJ2-3 TRBD2 - TRBV10-3 TGTGCCATCAGTGAGCAGAGCGGGAGTGGTACAGATACGCAGTATTTT CAISEQSGSGTDTQYF
TRBJ2-1 - - TRBV30 TGTGCCTGGCAGGGGGGCCTTTCCTACAATGAGCAGTTCTTC CAWQGGLSYNEQFF
TRBJ1-1 - - TRBV7-9 TGTGCCAGCAGCTTAGGACAGAACACTGAAGCTTTCTTT CASSLGQNTEAFF
TRBJ2-2 - - TRBV29-1 TGCAGCGTCGTCCCAAGGGGCACCGGGGAGCTGTTTTTT CSVVPRGTGELFF
TRBJ2-1 TRBD2 few TRBV6-2/TRBV6-3 TGTGCCAGCAGTTACTCGACGTCTGCGGGAGGGCCTCGGCAATCCAATGAGCAGTTCTTC CASSYSTSAGGPRQSNEQFF
TRBJ2-1 TRBD2 - TRBV3-1/TRBV3-2 TGTGCCAGCAGCCCAAGGGACTACGCAAATGAGCAGTTCTTC CASSPRDYANEQFF
TRBJ2-2 - - TRBV7-3 TGTGCCAGCAGCTTACTGGGCGGGGCCACGAACACCGGGGAGCTGTTTTTT CASSLLGGATNTGELFF
TRBJ2-7 TRBD1 - TRBV6-5 TGTGCCAGCAGTCCCCGACAGGGTGGTGAGCAGTACTTC CASSPRQGGEQYF
TRBJ1-5 - - TRBV19 TGTGCCAGTAGTATAGTACAGGATAGCAATCAGCCCCAGCATTTT CASSIVQDSNQPQHF